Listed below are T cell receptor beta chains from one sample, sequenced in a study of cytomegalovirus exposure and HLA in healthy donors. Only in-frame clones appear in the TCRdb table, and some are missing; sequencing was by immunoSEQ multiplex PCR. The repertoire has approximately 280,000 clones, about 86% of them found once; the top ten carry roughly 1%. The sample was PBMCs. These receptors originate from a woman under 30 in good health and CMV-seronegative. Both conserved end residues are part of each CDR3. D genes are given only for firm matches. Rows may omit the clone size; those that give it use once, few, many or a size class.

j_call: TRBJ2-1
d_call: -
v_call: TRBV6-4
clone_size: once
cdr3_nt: TGTGCCAGCAGTGTTTCCGCGGCAAACTACAATGAGCAGTTCTTC
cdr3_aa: CASSVSAANYNEQFF

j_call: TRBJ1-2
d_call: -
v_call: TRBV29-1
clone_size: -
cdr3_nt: TGCAGCGTTGAGGGAAGGGGCCCCTATGGCTACACCTTC
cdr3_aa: CSVEGRGPYGYTF

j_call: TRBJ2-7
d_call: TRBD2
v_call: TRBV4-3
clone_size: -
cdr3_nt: TGCGCCAGCAGCCAGCTCCGCTCTAGCGGGGGGCCCTACGAGCAGTACTTC
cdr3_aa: CASSQLRSSGGPYEQYF

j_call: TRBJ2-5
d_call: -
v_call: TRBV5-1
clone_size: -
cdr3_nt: TGCGCCAGCAGCTTGGCCCCGGGGGGCCGCCGACCCCAGTACTTC
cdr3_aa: CASSLAPGGRRPQYF

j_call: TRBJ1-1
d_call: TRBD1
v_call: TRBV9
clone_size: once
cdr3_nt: TGTGCCAGCAGCGTAGAAGGGACAGGGATCGTCCCACCAGATGAGGCTTTCTTT
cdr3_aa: CASSVEGTGIVPPDEAFF

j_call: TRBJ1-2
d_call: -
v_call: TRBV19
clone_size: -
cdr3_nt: TGTGCCAGTAGTACATGGGACACCTCTAACTATGGCTACACCTTC
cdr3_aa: CASSTWDTSNYGYTF

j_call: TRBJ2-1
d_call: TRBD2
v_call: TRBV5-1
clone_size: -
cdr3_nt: TGCGCCAGCAGCCCCCCGGGACTAGCGGGAGTCAGCTCCTACAATGAGCAGTTCTTC
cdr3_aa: CASSPPGLAGVSSYNEQFF

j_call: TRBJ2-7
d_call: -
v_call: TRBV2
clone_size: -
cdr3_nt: TGTGCCAGCAGCGGTTTCTCATACGAGCAGTACTTC
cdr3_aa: CASSGFSYEQYF

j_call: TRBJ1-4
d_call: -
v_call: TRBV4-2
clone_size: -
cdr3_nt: TGTGCCAGCAGCCAAGGGCAGGGGTGGGAAAAACTGTTTTTT
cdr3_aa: CASSQGQGWEKLFF

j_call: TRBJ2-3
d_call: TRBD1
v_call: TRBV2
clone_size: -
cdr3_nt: TGTGCCAGCAGTCGGGACAGGGGGCAAACAGATACGCAGTATTTT
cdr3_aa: CASSRDRGQTDTQYF

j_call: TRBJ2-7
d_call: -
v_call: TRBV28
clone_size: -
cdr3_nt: TGTGCCAGCAGTTCACAGAACTCCGAGCAGTACTTC
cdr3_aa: CASSSQNSEQYF

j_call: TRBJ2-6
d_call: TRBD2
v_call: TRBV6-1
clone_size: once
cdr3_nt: TGTGCCAGCCGGGGGGGATCCTCTGGGGCCAACGTCCTGACTTTC
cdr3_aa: CASRGGSSGANVLTF

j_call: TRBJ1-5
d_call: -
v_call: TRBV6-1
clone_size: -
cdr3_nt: TGTGCCAGCGGGGGGACCCTTATGAAGCCCCAGCATTTT
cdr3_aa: CASGGTLMKPQHF

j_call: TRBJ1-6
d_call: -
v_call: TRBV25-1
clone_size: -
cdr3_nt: TGTGCCAGCAGTAGGACTGTTGTCTCACCCCTCCACTTT
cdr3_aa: CASSRTVVSPLHF

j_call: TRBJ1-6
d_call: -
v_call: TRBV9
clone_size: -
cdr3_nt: TGTGCCAGCAGCGCCAGTTTATTAACAGGGAACGATTCACCCCTCCACTTT
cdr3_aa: CASSASLLTGNDSPLHF

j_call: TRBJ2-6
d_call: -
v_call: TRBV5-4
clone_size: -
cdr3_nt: TGTGCCAGCAGCTTGGTTCCTCTCTCTGGGGCCAACGTCCTGACTTTC
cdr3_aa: CASSLVPLSGANVLTF

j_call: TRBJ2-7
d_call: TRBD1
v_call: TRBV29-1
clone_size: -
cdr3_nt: TGCAGCGTCGCCCTTAGTCAGGGGGTCTCCTACGAGCAGTACTTC
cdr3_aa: CSVALSQGVSYEQYF

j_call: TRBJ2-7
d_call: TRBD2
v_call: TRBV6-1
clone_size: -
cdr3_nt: TGTGCCAGCAGTGGTAGCGGGAGTGCCTACGAGCAGTACTTC
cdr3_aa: CASSGSGSAYEQYF

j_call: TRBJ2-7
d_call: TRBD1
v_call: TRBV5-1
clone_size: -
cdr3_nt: TGCGCCAGCAGAAACGTACCCGGGTGGCAGGGGGACCGGGACGAGCAGTACTTC
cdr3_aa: CASRNVPGWQGDRDEQYF

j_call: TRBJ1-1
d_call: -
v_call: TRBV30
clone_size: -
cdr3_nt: TGTGCCTGGAGTCACTGGAACACTGAAGCTTTCTTT
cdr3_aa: CAWSHWNTEAFF

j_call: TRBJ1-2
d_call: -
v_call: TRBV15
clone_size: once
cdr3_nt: TGTGCCACCAGCAGAGCCAAGGGGAAAAGGGCCTATGGCTACACCTTC
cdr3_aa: CATSRAKGKRAYGYTF

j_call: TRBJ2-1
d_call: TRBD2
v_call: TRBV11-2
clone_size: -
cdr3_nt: TGTGCCAGCAGCTTGGCGACTAGCGGGATGATGTACAATGAGCAGTTCTTC
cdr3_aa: CASSLATSGMMYNEQFF

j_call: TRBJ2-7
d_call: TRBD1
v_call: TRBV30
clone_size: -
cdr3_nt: TGTGCCACCACAGGGGTCCCTACCTACTCCTACGAGCAGTACTTC
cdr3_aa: CATTGVPTYSYEQYF

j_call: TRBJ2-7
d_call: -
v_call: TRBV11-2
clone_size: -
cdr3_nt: TGTGCCAGCAGCTACGACCGACAGAACTACGAGCAGTACTTC
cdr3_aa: CASSYDRQNYEQYF

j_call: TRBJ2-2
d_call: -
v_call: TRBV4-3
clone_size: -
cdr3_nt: TGCGCCAGCAGCCAAGTGGGGGGTAGGGGCACCGGGGAGCTGTTTTTT
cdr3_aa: CASSQVGGRGTGELFF

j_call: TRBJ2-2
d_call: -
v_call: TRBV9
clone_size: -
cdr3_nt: TGTGCCAGCAGCGTTACAGGATCGAACACCGGGGAGCTGTTTTTT
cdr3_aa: CASSVTGSNTGELFF

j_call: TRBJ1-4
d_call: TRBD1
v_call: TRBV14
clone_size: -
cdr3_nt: TGTGCCAGCAGCCACAACAGGGGGAAGGGTGAAAAACTGTTTTTT
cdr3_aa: CASSHNRGKGEKLFF

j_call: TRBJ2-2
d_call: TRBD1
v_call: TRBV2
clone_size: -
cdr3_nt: TGTGCCAGCAGTGAAAGTCCCTGGGACAGGGGGCCGCGGGGCACCGGGGAGCTGTTTTTT
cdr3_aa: CASSESPWDRGPRGTGELFF

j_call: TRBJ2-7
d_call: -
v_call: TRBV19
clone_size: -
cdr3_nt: TGTGCCAGTACCGCAAGAGACGGAGGACCCTACGAGCAGTACTTC
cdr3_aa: CASTARDGGPYEQYF

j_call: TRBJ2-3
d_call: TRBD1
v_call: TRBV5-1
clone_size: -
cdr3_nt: TGCGCCAGCAGCCCGTGGACAGGGGGTCAGGATACGCAGTATTTT
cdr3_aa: CASSPWTGGQDTQYF

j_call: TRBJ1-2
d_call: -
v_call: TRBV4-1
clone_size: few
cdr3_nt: TGCGCCAGCAGCCCACAGGGTGTTGGCTATGGCTACACCTTC
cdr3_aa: CASSPQGVGYGYTF

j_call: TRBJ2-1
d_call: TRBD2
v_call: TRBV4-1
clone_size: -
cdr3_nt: TGCGCCAGCAGCCCACTAGCGGGGGGGCCCTACAATGAGCAGTTCTTC
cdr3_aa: CASSPLAGGPYNEQFF

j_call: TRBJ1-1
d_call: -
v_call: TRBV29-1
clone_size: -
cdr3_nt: TGCAGCGTTACAGTCGTTCGCACTGAAGCTTTCTTT
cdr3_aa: CSVTVVRTEAFF

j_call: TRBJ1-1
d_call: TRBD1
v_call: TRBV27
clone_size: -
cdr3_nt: TGTGCCAGCAGTTACCGACAGGGGCGGGTGGAAGCTTTCTTT
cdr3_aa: CASSYRQGRVEAFF

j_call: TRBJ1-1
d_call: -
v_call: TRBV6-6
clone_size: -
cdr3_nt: TGTGCCAGCAGTCACGTCGGACTGGGAGAAGCTTTCTTT
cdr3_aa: CASSHVGLGEAFF

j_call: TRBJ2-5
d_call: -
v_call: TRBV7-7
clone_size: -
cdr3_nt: TGTGCTAGCAGCCTCGGGGTGTTACAAGAGACCCAGTACTTC
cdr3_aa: CASSLGVLQETQYF

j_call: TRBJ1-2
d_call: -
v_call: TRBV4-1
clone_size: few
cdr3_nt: TGCGCCAGCAGCCCATACGGGGCTAACTATGGCTACACCTTC
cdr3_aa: CASSPYGANYGYTF

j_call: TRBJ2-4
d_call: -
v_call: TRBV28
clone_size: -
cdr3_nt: TGTGCCAGCAGTGGGGGCGGTGGAAACATTCAGTACTTC
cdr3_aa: CASSGGGGNIQYF

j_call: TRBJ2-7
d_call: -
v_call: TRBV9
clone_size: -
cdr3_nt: TGTGCCAGCAGCGGACGGACTACATACGAGCAGTACTTC
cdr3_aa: CASSGRTTYEQYF

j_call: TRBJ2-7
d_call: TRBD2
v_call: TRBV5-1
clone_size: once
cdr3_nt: TGCGCCAGCAGCTCCGCCGGGACTAGCGGGAGGGCCAACGAGCAGTACTTC
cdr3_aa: CASSSAGTSGRANEQYF

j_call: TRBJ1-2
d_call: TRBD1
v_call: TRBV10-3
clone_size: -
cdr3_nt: TGTGCCATTGGGACAGGGTGGGTGGAACTTAGTGGCTACACCTTC
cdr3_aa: CAIGTGWVELSGYTF

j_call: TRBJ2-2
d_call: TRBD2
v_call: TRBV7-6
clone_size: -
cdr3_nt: TGTGCCAGCAGCTTAAGGGGACTAGGCACCGGGGAGCTGTTTTTT
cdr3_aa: CASSLRGLGTGELFF

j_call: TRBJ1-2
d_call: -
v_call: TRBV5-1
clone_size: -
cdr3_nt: TGCGCCAGCAGCTGGGCCGAAGGCAGTACGGTTAACTATGGCTACACCTTC
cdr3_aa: CASSWAEGSTVNYGYTF

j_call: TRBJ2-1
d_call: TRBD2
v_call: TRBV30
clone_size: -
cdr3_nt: TGTGCCTGGAGTGTAGGGACTAGCGGTTACAATGAGCAGTTCTTC
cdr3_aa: CAWSVGTSGYNEQFF

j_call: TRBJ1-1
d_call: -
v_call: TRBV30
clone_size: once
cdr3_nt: TGTGCCTCCCCTCAGGATGCGAACACTGAAGCTTTCTTT
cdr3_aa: CASPQDANTEAFF

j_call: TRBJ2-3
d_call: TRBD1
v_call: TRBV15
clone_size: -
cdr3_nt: TGTGCCACCAGCAGACCTCAGGGGGCCGCAGATACGCAGTATTTT
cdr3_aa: CATSRPQGAADTQYF